Shown below are 20 T cell receptor beta chains from a single sample sequenced in a study of T cells in Graves' hyperthyroidism and ophthalmopathy. The investigators amplified TCR beta CDR3 regions from RNA transcripts. HTBI primers drove first-round RT-PCR of the TCR CDR3. TCRdb re-called the multiplex PCR reads through MiXCR, storing one row per CDR3 protein. This table holds a few hundred thousand distinct CDR3 sequences, less than 20% found once. Material: blood. These receptor sequences come from a man aged 18-30 years with Graves' ophthalmopathy.

In its sample, this clonotype was seen a few times. The chain combines TRBV24-1 with TRBJ2-7, with 10 bases identical to TRBD1. The germline gives CDR1 KGHDR, CDR2 SFDVKD. This CDR3 comprises 15 residues. Trimming removed 2 bases from V and 6 bases from J; junction bases left unmatched: 6. The CDR3 sequence: CATSDSARDRGEQYF. CDR3 bases: TGTGCCACCAGTGATTCCGCCCGGGACAGGGGCGAGCAGTACTTC.

The sample holds a few counts of this clonotype. The chain is built from TRBV4-1 and TRBJ2-1; a possible D gene is TRBD2 (5 bases). V was cut by 0 bases and J by 4 bases, with 13 bases left in between. The length of the CDR3 is 16 residues. The germline V gene encodes CDR1 MGHRA and CDR2 YSYEKL. DNA of the CDR3: TGCGCCAGCAGCCAAGATGCTTATAGCGAGTACAATGAGCAGTTCTTC. This codes for CASSQDAYSEYNEQFF.

There are a few counts of this clonotype. The V call is TRBV20-1, the J call TRBJ2-2; D might be TRBD2 (5 bases). CDR1 DFQATT and CDR2 SNEGSKA come from the germline V gene (reference sequence). This CDR3 has 13 amino acids. V lost 5 bases to trimming and J lost 7 bases, with 14 bases between them. The CDR3 bases are TGCAGTGCTCCCCGGGGAGAAGACGGGGAGCTGTTTTTT. Amino acid sequence: CSAPRGEDGELFF.

This clonotype occurred a few times. The chain links TRBV27 to TRBJ1-5, with 7 nucleotides matching TRBD1. Unmatched junction bases numbered 3, after V lost 6 bases and J lost 1 base. Looked up from germline, CDR1 is MNHEY and CDR2 is SMNVEV (reference sequence). The CDR3 runs to 14 residues. The CDR3 DNA reads TGTGCCAGCAGGACAGGGTTCAGCAATCAGCCCCAGCATTTT. This sequence encodes CASRTGFSNQPQHF.

The sample holds a few counts of this clonotype. This sequence joins TRBV9 and TRBJ1-3, with no clear D. V lost 1 base to trimming and J lost 0 bases, with 5 bases between them. Germline V CDR1 and CDR2: SGDLS, YYNGEE. The CDR3 has 14 amino acids. CDR3: CASSVTPSGNTIYF. DNA of the CDR3: TGTGCCAGCAGCGTAACCCCCTCTGGAAACACCATATATTTT.

This clonotype was detected a few times. A clone one base away is much larger, so this may be a read error. The chain employs TRBV6-1 and TRBJ2-5; 8 bases fit TRBD1. J lost 4 bases, V lost 1 base, and 5 bases had no gene match. Germline lookup yields CDR1 MNHNS and CDR2 SASEGT. This CDR3 contains 15 residues. The CDR3 coding sequence is TGTGCCAGCAGTGAAGGACAGGGGCCTGGAGAGACCCAGTACTTC. Protein: CASSEGQGPGETQYF.

J is TRBJ1-1 and V is TRBV7-9, with 9 bases identical to TRBD1. This CDR3 contains 16 residues. CDR1 is SEHNR, CDR2 FQNEAQ, per germline (reference sequence). V was pared by 5 bases and J by 7 bases, with 14 bases of the junction left unmatched. For the CDR3, the DNA is TGTGCCAGCAGCCACCCGGACAGGGGTTCTGTGGGTGAAGCTTTCTTT. This translates into CASSHPDRGSVGEAFF.

The V gene is TRBV18, the J gene TRBJ2-4; 9 bases are a match to TRBD1. Per germline, CDR1 KGHSH and CDR2 LQKENI. The CDR3 runs to 18 residues. V was clipped by 4 bases and J by 5 bases; unmatched bases: 15. The CDR3: CASSLAAPGQGNQNIQYF. The CDR3 bases are TGTGCCAGCTCACTAGCCGCTCCGGGACAGGGTAACCAAAACATTCAGTACTTC.

This clonotype was recorded many times. The V and J genes are TRBV6-1 and TRBJ1-1, with 7 bases that match TRBD1. Looked up from germline, CDR1 is MNHNS and CDR2 is SASEGT. The V and J ends lost 6 bases and 2 bases, in that order; junction bases with no gene match: 3. The CDR3 length is 13 residues. Written as DNA, the CDR3 is TGTGCCAGCAGGACAGGGCTAAACACTGAAGCTTTCTTT. This sequence encodes CASRTGLNTEAFF.

The table lists this clonotype with a few counts. The chain combines TRBV28 with TRBJ1-4, with 7 nucleotides matching TRBD1. Trimming at V came to 5 bases and at J to 4 bases, leaving 10 bases not matched to a gene. The germline CDR1 and CDR2 sequences are MDHEN and SYDVKM. The CDR3 totals 16 residues. This chain's CDR3 is CASSGAGTVLNEKLFF. The CDR3 DNA reads TGTGCCAGCAGTGGCGCCGGGACAGTGCTTAATGAAAAACTGTTTTTT.

In the case of this clonotype: Just one base apart from a much larger clone, this may be a read error. The chain has TRBV18 and TRBJ2-7; TRBD1 might be the D (5 bases). The J call is uncertain, as TRBJ2-1 better fits the DNA end. The CDR3 is made up of 13 amino acids. The germline CDR1 and CDR2 sequences are KGHSH and LQKENI. In nucleotides, the CDR3 is TGTGCCAGCTCACCGGAACAGGTCTACGAGCAGTTCTTC. This gives the protein CASSPEQVYEQFF.

This clonotype came up a few times. The V call is TRBV6-2 or TRBV6-3, the J call TRBJ1-5; D uncertain. CDR1 MNHEY and CDR2 SVGEGT come from the germline V gene. This CDR3 contains 18 residues. Trimming pared 5 bases from V and 1 base from J, leaving 21 bases between. As DNA, the CDR3 is TGTGCCAGCAGTGTTAGGAGGCCGCGAGGAGTCAGCAATCAGCCCCAGCATTTT. It codes for CASSVRRPRGVSNQPQHF.

CDR3 nucleotides: TGTGCCAGCAGCTTAGCGTGGGGGCGCGCCGAGCAGTACTTC. The encoded protein is CASSLAWGRAEQYF. This chain links TRBV7-8 with TRBJ2-7; D perhaps matches TRBD1 (6 bases). V lost 0 bases and J lost 6, with 12 bases in between. CDR1 SGHVS and CDR2 FQNEAQ come from the germline V gene. The CDR3 contains 14 residues. The full variable domain, its missing parts supplied by reference TRBV7-8 and TRBJ2-7, is GAGVSQSPRYKVAKRGQDVALRCDPISGHVSLFWYQQALGQGPEFLTYFQNEAQLDKSGLPSDRFFAERPEGSVSTLKIQRTQQEDSAVYLCASSLAWGRAEQYFGPGTRLTVT.

On this clonotype itself: One junction end disagrees with the germline gene, perhaps due to a read error. The rearrangement joins TRBV7-2 to TRBJ1-4, with D tentatively TRBD1 (5 bases). The CDR3 sequence is 14 residues long. Looked up from germline, CDR1 is SGHTA and CDR2 is FQGNSA. The DNA of the CDR3 is TGTGCCAGCAGCTCACAAGGGACTATTGAAAAACTGTTTTTT. Translation gives CASSSQGTIEKLFF.

This clonotype was seen repeatedly, ten times or more. The chain combines TRBV3-1 with TRBJ2-3; no definite D call. The V end was cut by 3 bases, the J end by 0 bases, with 10 bases between. Germline loops: CDR1 LGHDT, CDR2 YNNKEL (reference sequence). There are 15 residues in the CDR3. This chain's CDR3 is CASSHLSGSTDTQYF. CDR3 nucleotide sequence: TGTGCCAGCAGCCACCTGTCCGGCAGCACAGATACGCAGTATTTT.

This clonotype has ten or more counts. This sequence joins TRBV6-2 or TRBV6-3 and TRBJ1-5, with D hard to call. Germline V CDR1 and CDR2: MNHEY, SVGEGT. The V gene lost 7 bases and the J gene lost 3 bases, with 13 bases spanning the gap. This CDR3 has 14 residues. CDR3 residues: CASTRREDNQPQHF. The CDR3, as DNA: TGTGCCAGCACTAGAAGGGAGGACAATCAGCCCCAGCATTTT.

This sequence joins TRBV14 and TRBJ2-1; TRBD1 or TRBD2 may be the D gene (5 bases each). Germline loops: CDR1 SGHDN, CDR2 FVKESK. The length of the CDR3 is 14 residues. Trimming stripped 10 bases from V and 5 bases from J, with 18 bases between. CDR3 amino acids: CATLGDRGNNEQFF. In DNA form, the CDR3 reads TGTGCCACCCTGGGGGACCGGGGAAACAATGAGCAGTTCTTC.

This clonotype was detected many times. The CDR3: CASSYSGGFNEQFF. The CDR3, as DNA: TGTGCCAGCAGTTACTCGGGTGGGTTCAATGAGCAGTTCTTC. V and J are TRBV6-5 and TRBJ2-1; D call uncertain. CDR1 MNHEY and CDR2 SVGAGI come from the germline V gene. The CDR3 is made up of 14 amino acids. V was clipped by 0 bases and J by 6 bases, with 9 bases between them.

This clonotype was observed a few times. The V and J genes are TRBV6-1 and TRBJ2-5, with D possibly being TRBD1 or TRBD2 (6 bases each). Trimming removed 7 bases at V and 3 bases at J, with 9 bases between. The CDR3 length is 12 residues. The V gene's germline CDR1 is MNHNS and CDR2 SASEGT. CDR3 bases: TGTGCCAGCAAGGGGGGTGAAGAGACCCAGTACTTC. Encoded protein: CASKGGEETQYF.

This clonotype came up many times. The V call is TRBV2, the J call TRBJ2-3; tentatively, D is TRBD1 or TRBD2 (5 bases each). CDR3 length: 14 residues. Germline loops: CDR1 SNHLY, CDR2 FYNNEI. V was pared by 6 bases and J by 0 bases, with 10 bases between. CDR3 in DNA: TGTGCCAGCAGGGGGGAACCTAGCACAGATACGCAGTATTTT. Encoded protein: CASRGEPSTDTQYF.